This record looks at one T cell receptor (beta chain) sequence and its context. Sequenced by immunoSEQ multiplex PCR; TCRdb stores in-frame clones only, minus some. The sample carries about 95,000 clones, 91% recorded once. This specimen comes from a study of OX40 agonist ivuxolimab in advanced cancers. The germline V gene encodes CDR1 SGHTA and CDR2 FQGNSA. The CDR3 totals 15 residues. V was cut by 1 base and J by 2 bases, with 10 bases left in between. Material: CD4+ or CD8+ T cells sorted from blood, obtained in a trial of the OX40 agonist ivuxolimab. This clonotype was obtained from an adult with an advanced solid tumor such as melanoma, head and neck, liver or kidney cancer. The genes are TRBV7-2 and TRBJ2-3, with D maybe TRBD2 (6 bases). The CDR3 spells CASSLVADVTDTQYF. Here the CDR3 DNA reads TGTGCCAGCAGCTTAGTAGCGGACGTCACAGATACGCAGTATTTT.